These 21 T cell receptor beta chains came from one sample sequenced in a study of blood T cells in healthy people across ages. A second PCR of roughly 7 to 11 cycles used a sample-barcoded 5' primer and a J-beta primer mix. A single record per CDR3 protein comes from TCRdb applying MiXCR to the 5' RACE reads. The sample has 1.5 million to 2 million distinct CDR3 sequences; roughly 52% are singletons. Sequencing was done on a sample of blood. The source is a woman aged 40 to 49 in good health.

This clonotype has only a few counts. The CDR3: CASSPWDQLGTDTQYF. CDR3 bases: TGTGCCAGCAGCCCGTGGGACCAACTAGGGACAGATACGCAGTATTTT. The V and J genes are TRBV7-9 and TRBJ2-3, with D possibly called TRBD1 or TRBD2 (5 bases each). Trimming shortened V by 5 bases and J by 3 bases, and 18 bases separated the two germline ends. The CDR3 length is 16 residues. CDR1 SEHNR and CDR2 FQNEAQ come from the germline V gene (reference sequence). The entire variable domain, with the rest obtained from reference TRBV7-9 and TRBJ2-3, is as follows: DTGVSQNPRHKITKRGQNVTFRCDPISEHNRLYWYRQTLGQGPEFLTYFQNEAQLEKSRLLSDRFSAERPKGSFSTLEIQRTEQGDSAMYLCASSPWDQLGTDTQYFGPGTRLTVL.

V and J are TRBV11-2 and TRBJ1-6, with D possibly being TRBD1 (6 bases). V lost 2 bases and J 9 bases, leaving 14 bases between the germline ends. The CDR3 is made up of 15 amino acids. Germline CDR1 and CDR2: SGHAT and FQNNGV. This CDR3 is CASSLNRATTSPLHF. The CDR3 DNA is TGTGCCAGCAGCTTAAACAGGGCAACCACTTCACCCCTCCACTTT.

This sequence joins TRBV7-2 and TRBJ1-2, with TRBD1 identical over 8 bases. Looked up from germline, CDR1 is SGHTA and CDR2 is FQGNSA. The CDR3 is 14 amino acids. V trimming: 5 bases; J trimming: 5 bases; junction bases outside the gene matches: 7. This CDR3 is CASSPRTGRYGYTF. The CDR3 region has the DNA TGTGCCAGCAGCCCGCGGACAGGGCGGTATGGCTACACCTTC.

V and J are TRBV28 and TRBJ2-5, with D uncertain. The germline V gene encodes CDR1 MDHEN and CDR2 SYDVKM. CDR3 length: 13 residues. The germline V and J ends were trimmed by 4 bases and 5 bases, with 11 bases remaining between them. For the CDR3, the DNA is TGTGCCAGCAGTTCCCGCATGAGGGAGACCCAGTACTTC. The encoded protein is CASSSRMRETQYF.

The CDR3 here is CASSPHQGNTQYF. CDR3 bases: TGTGCCAGCAGCCCCCATCAGGGAAATACGCAGTATTTT. The genes are TRBV4-2 and TRBJ2-3; D perhaps matches TRBD1 (5 bases). The CDR3 is made up of 13 amino acids. CDR1 and CDR2 from the germline V gene are LGHNA and YNFKEQ. Trimming left V 4 bases short and J 7 bases short, with 12 bases between.

This clonotype showed up just a few times. V is TRBV12-3 or TRBV12-4 and J is TRBJ2-7; maybe TRBD2 (5 bases). The CDR3 contains 14 residues. Trimming left V 7 bases short and J 5 bases short, with 18 bases between. CDR3 coding DNA: TGTGCCAGCACCCAGAGGTTGGGAGTCCACGAGCAGTACTTC. It translates to CASTQRLGVHEQYF.

V usage is TRBV28 and J usage is TRBJ1-1, with D perhaps matching TRBD1 (5 bases). Germline V gene data show CDR1 as MDHEN and CDR2 as SYDVKM. Trimming took off 8 bases at V and 3 bases at J, with 19 bases between the two ends. This CDR3 spans 15 amino acids. The CDR3 reads CASQGGAARYTEAFF. The DNA of the CDR3 is TGTGCCAGCCAGGGAGGGGCTGCCCGGTACACTGAAGCTTTCTTT.

This clonotype was found many times. The J gene is TRBJ2-7, the V gene TRBV7-2; 7 positions agree with TRBD2. The CDR3 runs to 15 residues. Germline V gene data show CDR1 as SGHTA and CDR2 as FQGNSA. V trimming: 0 bases; J trimming: 0 bases; junction bases outside the gene matches: 2. The CDR3 DNA reads as TGTGCCAGCAGCTTAGCGCCGGGGGGCTCCTACGAGCAGTACTTC. Its protein product is CASSLAPGGSYEQYF.

V is TRBV12-3 or TRBV12-4 and J is TRBJ2-1, with TRBD1 identical over 8 bases. The J call may be in error: the DNA end matches TRBJ2-7 better. The CDR3 is 13 amino acids. CDR3 amino acids: CASSTTGGSEQYF. CDR3 DNA sequence: TGTGCCAGCAGCACAACAGGGGGGAGTGAGCAGTACTTC.

The J gene is TRBJ2-2, the V gene TRBV24-1; the D is unclear. V dropped 6 bases and J dropped 6 bases, with 16 bases sitting between them. Germline CDR1 KGHDR, CDR2 SFDVKD. CDR3 length: 15 residues. Here the CDR3 reads CATSSNIGLPGELFF. In DNA form, the CDR3 reads TGTGCCACCAGTTCTAATATTGGTCTTCCCGGGGAGCTGTTTTTT.

This clonotype was detected once. The chain is built from TRBV5-1 and TRBJ1-2; D gene unclear. V was clipped by 6 bases and J by 7 bases, with 28 bases between them. CDR3 length equals 17 residues. CDR1 is SGHRS and CDR2 is YFSETQ in the germline V gene. Here the CDR3 reads CASNAALAGASNGGYTF. For the CDR3, the DNA is TGCGCCAGCAACGCGGCGTTGGCAGGAGCGTCTAATGGTGGCTACACCTTC.

This clonotype was counted only a few times. The gene calls are TRBV7-9 and TRBJ2-1; no clear D gene. The CDR3 consists of 13 residues. V lost 1 base and J 8 bases, leaving 9 bases between the germline ends. Germline V gives CDR1 SEHNR, CDR2 FQNEAQ (reference sequence). CDR3 nucleotides: TGTGCCAGCAGCTTAGTAGGTGGATATGAGCAGTTCTTC. Protein sequence: CASSLVGGYEQFF.

This clonotype was detected only a few times. The rearrangement links TRBV5-1 to TRBJ2-7; tentative D call: TRBD1 (6 bases). CDR3 length: 13 amino acids. Germline V gene lookup returns CDR1 SGHRS and CDR2 YFSETQ. V gave up 4 bases and J gave up 7 bases, with 15 bases separating them. The DNA of the CDR3 is TGCGCCAGCAGCCCAGGGGACCTCGGGGAGCAGTACTTC. Translated: CASSPGDLGEQYF.

This clonotype was counted a few times. Here the CDR3 DNA reads TGTGCCACCAGTGGTACCTCAGGGTACAATGAGCAGTTCTTC. Protein: CATSGTSGYNEQFF. V and J are TRBV24-1 and TRBJ2-1; perhaps TRBD1 as D (5 bases). The CDR3 covers 14 residues. The V gene's germline CDR1 is KGHDR and CDR2 SFDVKD. V was shortened by 5 bases and J by 4 bases, with 11 bases between the two germline ends.

The rearrangement uses TRBV2 and TRBJ2-5; D is unclear. Germline loops: CDR1 SNHLY, CDR2 FYNNEI. Trimming removed 9 bases at V and 0 bases at J, with 2 bases between. The CDR3 totals 10 residues. This chain's CDR3 is CARDQETQYF. The CDR3, as DNA: TGTGCCAGGGACCAAGAGACCCAGTACTTC.

For this clonotype: One junction end disagrees with the germline gene, perhaps due to a read error. The rearrangement joins TRBV4-1 to TRBJ2-3; TRBD2 matches 10 bases. Per the germline V gene, CDR1 is MGHRA and CDR2 is YSYEKL. This CDR3 has 16 amino acids. The DNA for the CDR3 is TGCGCCAGCAGCCACCCACTAGCGGGGCTCACAGATACGCTGTATTTT. Amino acid sequence: CASSHPLAGLTDTLYF.

The chain uses TRBV7-6 and TRBJ2-5; TRBD2 might be the D (5 bases). The germline CDR1 and CDR2 sequences are SGHVS and FNYEAQ. CDR3 length: 12 residues. V dropped 7 bases and J dropped 5 bases, with 11 bases sitting between them. In nucleotides, the CDR3 is TGTGCCAGCACCAACGGCGGGGAGACCCAGTACTTC. This codes for CASTNGGETQYF.

The rearrangement joins TRBV7-2 to TRBJ2-3; 7 nucleotides align to TRBD2. This CDR3 has 13 residues. Trimming cost V 5 bases and J 7 bases; bases outside gene matches: 6. Germline V gene data show CDR1 as SGHTA and CDR2 as FQGNSA. CDR3 sequence: CASSPTSDHTQYF. DNA for the CDR3: TGTGCCAGCAGCCCTACTAGCGACCATACGCAGTATTTT.

This clonotype appeared a few times. The chain employs TRBV20-1 and TRBJ2-3; no firm D call. The germline CDR1 and CDR2 sequences are DFQATT and SNEGSKA (reference sequence). Trimming took off 1 base at V and 0 bases at J, with 11 bases between the two ends. This CDR3 has 15 residues. The CDR3 DNA follows: TGCAGTGCTAGAGCCATACAACAGAGCACAGATACGCAGTATTTT. Translated, it gives CSARAIQQSTDTQYF.

Comments on this clonotype: Germline is not matched at one junction end, which may reflect a read error. CDR3 coding DNA: TGTGCCACCAATGATTTTTCCGAGAAAGAGACCCAGTACTTC. Its translation: CATNDFSEKETQYF. This chain connects TRBV24-1 to TRBJ2-5; D call uncertain. The CDR3 loop spans 14 amino acids. Germline V gene lookup returns CDR1 KGHDR and CDR2 SFDVKD.

The rearrangement uses TRBV12-3 or TRBV12-4 and TRBJ2-3, with 7 bases fitting TRBD2. J lost 5 bases, V lost 1 base, and 9 bases had no gene match. The CDR3 is 16 residues long. The CDR3 DNA is TGTGCCAGCAGTTTAGGATCTAGCGGTTGGGGAGATACGCAGTATTTT. Translated: CASSLGSSGWGDTQYF.